This T cell receptor beta chain was identified in a study of blood T cell repertoires in COVID-19. Looking at the study overall: Italy, Spain and the United States were the sources of the convalescent and acute COVID-19 samples. Sample material is recorded as cDNA or gDNA derived from T cells, B-cell-depleted T cells, or PBMCs.

Unmatched junction bases numbered 6, after V lost 4 bases and J lost 4 bases. Germline values: CDR1 LGHNA, CDR2 YNFKEQ. The CDR3 covers 16 residues. As originally analysed: How many nucleated cells were present was estimated from reference gene primer amplification. Libraries were prepared by immunoSEQ multiplex PCR; TCRdb keeps only in-frame clonotypes and omits some of them. V, J and clone size were drawn from that table, and D and trimming were deduced from the DNA. The sample includes 150,000 to 200,000 clones, approximately 79% of them seen just once. The source material was peripheral blood. This chain links TRBV4-2 with TRBJ2-2, with 10 bases that match TRBD1. The clonotype was recovered from a man aged 45-65 years who had recovered from COVID-19. The CDR3 reads CASSRRGQGGTGELFF. CDR3 DNA: TGTGCCAGCAGCCGCAGAGGACAGGGGGGCACCGGGGAGCTGTTTTTT.